This entry is about one T cell receptor (beta chain). The antigen it recognizes is unknown. Base qualities were left out, and no much larger clone turns up one base away. The sample originates from a study of blood T cells in healthy people across ages (dated by TCRdb to the mid-2010s). In the study overall: In model experiments, template switching captured about one uniquely barcoded TCR beta cDNA molecule for every two T cells. Using deep sequencing normalized with unique cDNA molecular identifiers, the study measured how TCR beta repertoire diversity changes with age. The donors were split into four age groups: young (average approximately 16 years), middle-aged (around 37), aged (approximately 59) and long-lived (about 82). To avoid experimental bias, donors of different ages were randomly spread across the sequencing lanes. For two donors (one aged 18 to 29 and one aged 80 or older), the study analyzed two additional independent replicas of 1 million unique cDNA reads from the same blood draw. On the study overall, not on this receptor specifically: The CMV infection status of donors was not known, potentially confounding age-related changes in expanded clonotypes. Since profiling was done on bulk unsorted PBMCs, naive and antigen-experienced compartments could not be conclusively compared. Observed TCR beta diversity correlated strongly with the percentage of naive T cells measured by flow cytometry. The long-lived group showed more naive CD4+ T cells, fewer expanded clones and increased TCR diversity than the aged group, suggesting age selection. Estimates of total diversity from one million sequenced T cells were regarded as lower bounds and underestimates. As age increased, observed TCR beta diversity per million T cells dropped in a roughly linear way, and a significant reduction was already evident by age about 40.

The method was 5' RACE. This sample was sequenced with an Illumina HiSeq 2500. A second PCR of roughly 7 to 11 cycles was performed with a sample-barcoded 5' primer and a J-beta primer mix. Each TCR beta cDNA molecule received a unique molecular identifier from a template-switch 5' adaptor carrying 12 random nucleotides. Each sample yielded at least 3 million CDR3-containing paired-end reads. All of the RNA was converted into first-strand cDNA using the Mint cDNA synthesis kit, with a TRBC-specific oligonucleotide serving as the primer. All cDNA was treated with uracil-DNA glycosylase and then went through a first 18-cycle PCR with the universal primers M1SS and BC2_uni_R. As for the original processing: Each sample was normalized by randomly selecting 1 million high-quality reads, each carrying a distinct molecular identifier. Instead of being binned into consensus sequences, reads with shared molecular identifiers were discarded. MiTCR, with a Q25 quality threshold and the strictest error-elimination algorithm, was used for CDR3 identification, clonotype clustering and error correction. Lower-bound total TCR beta diversity was estimated with a nonparametric unseen species model using Euler transformation. TCRdb itself trimmed the public reads at Q25 with fastp, ran MiXCR and retained productive beta chains. Rows with one shared CDR3 protein collapse into an entry with the most common genes and DNA. TCRdb's processing, not the authors' own work, is the source of the V and J calls. In all, the sample holds almost 1 million distinct CDR3 sequences, and approximately 50% of those were seen once. The leading ten clones occupy around 21% of the sample.

The donors were roughly 39 Caucasian individuals from Russia, aged roughly 6 to 90 years, who were systemically healthy. Each donor gave ten milliliters of peripheral blood, drawn into EDTA-treated Vacutainer tubes. Ficoll-Paque density-gradient centrifugation was used to isolate PBMCs, with at least 6.5 million per sample. Trizol reagent was used to extract total RNA from the PBMCs, yielding at least 5.5 micrograms per sample. Naive CD45RAhigh/CD27high T cell percentages were measured by flow cytometry on a PBMC aliquot from every donor. The germline V end is reduced by 4 bases and the J end by 4 bases; junction bases left unmatched: 15. CDR1 MGHRA and CDR2 YSYEKL are derived from the germline V gene. The CDR3 holds 18 amino acids from the cysteine to the phenylalanine. Kept here is only the CDR3 DNA, which spans 54 bases and is read in frame from base 1.

The sample consisted of blood. The receptor's source is a woman in her sixties or seventies in good health. The chain couples TRBV4-1 to TRBJ2-1, with 8 middle bases fitting TRBD2. Read as DNA, the sequence is TGCGCCAGCAGCCCTCAGCGGGAGAGAAGGCGGGTGTACAATGAGCAGTTCTTC. It translates as CASSPQRERRRVYNEQFF.